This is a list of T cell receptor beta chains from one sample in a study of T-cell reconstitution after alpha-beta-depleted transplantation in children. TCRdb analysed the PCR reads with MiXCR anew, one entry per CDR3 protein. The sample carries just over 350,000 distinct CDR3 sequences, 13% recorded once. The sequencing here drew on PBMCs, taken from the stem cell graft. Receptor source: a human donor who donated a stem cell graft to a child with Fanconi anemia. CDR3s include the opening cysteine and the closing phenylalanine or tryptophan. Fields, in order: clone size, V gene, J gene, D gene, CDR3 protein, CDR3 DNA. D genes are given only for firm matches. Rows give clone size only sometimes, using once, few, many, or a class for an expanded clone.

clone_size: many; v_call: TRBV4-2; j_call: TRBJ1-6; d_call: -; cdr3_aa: CASSQDLGQSYNSPLHF; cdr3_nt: TGTGCCAGCAGCCAAGATCTTGGACAGAGCTATAATTCACCCCTCCACTTT
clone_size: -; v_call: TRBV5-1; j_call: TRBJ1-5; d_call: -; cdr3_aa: CASSTMTDQPQHF; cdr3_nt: TGCGCCAGCAGTACGATGACAGATCAGCCCCAGCATTTT
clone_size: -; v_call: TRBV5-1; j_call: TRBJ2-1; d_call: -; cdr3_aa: CASSLSVAAGTEQFF; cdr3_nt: TGCGCCAGCAGCTTGTCCGTTGCGGCGGGGACGGAGCAGTTCTTC
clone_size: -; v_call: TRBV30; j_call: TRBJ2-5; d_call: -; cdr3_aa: CAWSVGGGAETQYF; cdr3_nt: TGTGCCTGGAGTGTGGGAGGGGGCGCGGAGACCCAGTACTTC
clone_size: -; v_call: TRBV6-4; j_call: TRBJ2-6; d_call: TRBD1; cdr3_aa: CTSSLGQGALASGANVLTF; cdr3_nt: TGTACCAGCAGTCTGGGACAGGGGGCGCTAGCTTCTGGGGCCAACGTCCTGACTTTC
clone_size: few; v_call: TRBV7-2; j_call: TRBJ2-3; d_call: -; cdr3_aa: CASSLVSGVEDTQYF; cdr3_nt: TGTGCCAGCAGCTTGGTGTCAGGGGTTGAGGATACGCAGTATTTT
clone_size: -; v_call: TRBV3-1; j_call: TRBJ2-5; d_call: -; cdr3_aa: CASSLKLGAQETQYF; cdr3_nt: TGTGCCAGCAGCCTCAAACTAGGGGCTCAAGAGACCCAGTACTTC
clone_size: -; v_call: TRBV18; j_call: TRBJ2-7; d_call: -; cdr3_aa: CASSLGALNEQYF; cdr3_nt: TGTGCCAGCTCATTAGGCGCCCTAAACGAGCAGTACTTC
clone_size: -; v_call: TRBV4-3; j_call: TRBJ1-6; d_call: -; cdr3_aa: CASSQVSGSNSPLHF; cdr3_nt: TGCGCCAGCAGCCAAGTGTCCGGTAGTAATTCACCCCTCCACTTT
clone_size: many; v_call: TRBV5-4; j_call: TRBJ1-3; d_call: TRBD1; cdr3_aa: CASSLARTDRNTIYF; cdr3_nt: TGTGCCAGCAGCTTGGCCCGGACGGACAGGAACACCATATATTTT
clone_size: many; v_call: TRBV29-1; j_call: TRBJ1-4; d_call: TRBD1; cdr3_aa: CSVEGTGEAKLFF; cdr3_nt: TGCAGCGTTGAAGGGACAGGGGAGGCAAAACTGTTTTTT
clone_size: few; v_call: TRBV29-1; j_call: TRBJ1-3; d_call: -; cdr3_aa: CSIGTTAGNTIYF; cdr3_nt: TGCAGCATTGGGACGACGGCTGGAAACACCATATATTTT
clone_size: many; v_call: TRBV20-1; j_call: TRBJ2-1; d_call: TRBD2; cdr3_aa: CSARGNNEQFF; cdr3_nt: TGCAGTGCGCGGGGGAACAATGAGCAGTTCTTC
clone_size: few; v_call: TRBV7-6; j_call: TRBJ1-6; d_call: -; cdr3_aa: CASSSTGGPPLHF; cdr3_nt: TGTGCCAGCAGCTCCACAGGAGGACCACCCCTCCACTTT
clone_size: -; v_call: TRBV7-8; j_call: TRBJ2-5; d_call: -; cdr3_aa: CASSRGGAEGTQYF; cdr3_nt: TGTGCCAGCAGCCGAGGGGGGGCCGAGGGGACCCAGTACTTC
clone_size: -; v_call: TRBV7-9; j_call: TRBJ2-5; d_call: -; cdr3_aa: CASSLAQTGQETQYF; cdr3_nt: TGTGCCAGCAGCTTAGCTCAGACAGGACAAGAGACCCAGTACTTC
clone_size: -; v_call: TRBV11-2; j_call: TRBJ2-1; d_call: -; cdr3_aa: CASSLDRAGVNEQFF; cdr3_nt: TGTGCCAGCAGCTTAGATCGGGCAGGGGTGAATGAGCAGTTCTTC
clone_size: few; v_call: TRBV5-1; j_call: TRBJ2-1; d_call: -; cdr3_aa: CASSSIPGDNEQFF; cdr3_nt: TGCGCCAGCAGCTCGATTCCCGGGGACAATGAGCAGTTCTTC
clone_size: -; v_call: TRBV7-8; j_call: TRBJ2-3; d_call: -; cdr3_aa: CASSLEGGAWVSTDTQYF; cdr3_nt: TGTGCCAGCAGCTTGGAGGGGGGGGCATGGGTTAGCACAGATACGCAGTATTTT
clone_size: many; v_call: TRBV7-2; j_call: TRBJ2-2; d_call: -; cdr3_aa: CASSFATLNTGELFF; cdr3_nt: TGTGCCAGCAGCTTTGCTACATTGAACACCGGGGAGCTGTTTTTT
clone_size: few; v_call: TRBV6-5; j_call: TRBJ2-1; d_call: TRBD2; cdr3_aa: CASSSLKRGGNEQFF; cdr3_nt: TGTGCCAGCAGTTCCCTAAAGCGGGGGGGTAATGAGCAGTTCTTC
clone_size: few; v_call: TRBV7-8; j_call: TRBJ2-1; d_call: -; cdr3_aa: CASSRSGGEQFF; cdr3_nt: TGTGCCAGCAGCCGATCAGGTGGTGAGCAGTTCTTC
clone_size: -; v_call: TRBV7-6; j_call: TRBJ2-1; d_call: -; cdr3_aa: CASSLRQGLYNEQFF; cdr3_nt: TGTGCCAGCAGCTTGCGGCAGGGCCTCTACAATGAGCAGTTCTTC
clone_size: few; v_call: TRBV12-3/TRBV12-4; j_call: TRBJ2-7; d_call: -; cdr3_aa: CASSRDTSWAYEQYF; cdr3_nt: TGTGCCAGCAGTCGGGACACCTCATGGGCCTACGAGCAGTACTTC
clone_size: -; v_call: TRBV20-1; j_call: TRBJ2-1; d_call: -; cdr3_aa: CSGARSYNEQFF; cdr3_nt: TGCAGTGGTGCTCGCTCCTACAATGAGCAGTTCTTC
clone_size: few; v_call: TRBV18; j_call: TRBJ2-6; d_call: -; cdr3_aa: CASSPTGANVPTF; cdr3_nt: TGTGCCAGCTCACCTACTGGGGCCAACGTCCCGACTTTC
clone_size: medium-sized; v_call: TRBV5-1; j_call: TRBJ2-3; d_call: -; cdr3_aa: CASSEQDTQYF; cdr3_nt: TGCGCCAGCAGCGAGCAAGATACGCAGTATTTT
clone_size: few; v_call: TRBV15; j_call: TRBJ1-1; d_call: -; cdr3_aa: CATSRVGRQNTEAFF; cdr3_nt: TGTGCCACCAGCAGAGTGGGACGGCAGAACACTGAAGCTTTCTTT
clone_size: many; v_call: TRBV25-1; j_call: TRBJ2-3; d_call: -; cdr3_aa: CASSTHGEPHTQYF; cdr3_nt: TGTGCCAGCAGCACCCACGGGGAACCCCATACGCAGTATTTT
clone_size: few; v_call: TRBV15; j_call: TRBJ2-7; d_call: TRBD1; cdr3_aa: CATSREAGGVFYEQYF; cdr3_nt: TGTGCCACCAGCAGAGAGGCAGGGGGCGTTTTCTACGAGCAGTACTTC
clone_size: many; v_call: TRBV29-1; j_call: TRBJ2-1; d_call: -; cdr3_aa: CSGNTNWEQFF; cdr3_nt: TGCAGCGGTAACACTAACTGGGAGCAGTTCTTC
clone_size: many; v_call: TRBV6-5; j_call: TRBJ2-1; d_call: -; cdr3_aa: CASSYSAVAANNEQFF; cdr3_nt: TGTGCCAGCAGTTACTCGGCGGTAGCTGCTAACAATGAGCAGTTCTTC
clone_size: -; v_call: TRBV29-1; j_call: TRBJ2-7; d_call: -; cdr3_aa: CSVETEGYYEQYF; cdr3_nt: TGCAGCGTTGAAACGGAGGGATACTACGAGCAGTACTTC
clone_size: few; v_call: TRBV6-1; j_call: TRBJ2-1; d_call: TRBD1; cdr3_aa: CASRNRQGSSYNEQFF; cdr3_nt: TGTGCCAGCAGGAATAGACAGGGTAGCTCCTACAATGAGCAGTTCTTC
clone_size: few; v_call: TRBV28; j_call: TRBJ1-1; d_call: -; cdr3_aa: CASRTGSMNTEAFF; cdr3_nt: TGTGCCAGCAGGACAGGCTCTATGAACACTGAAGCTTTCTTT
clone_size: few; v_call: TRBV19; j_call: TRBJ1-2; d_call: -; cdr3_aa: CASIPRPNSRDYGYTF; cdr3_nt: TGTGCCAGTATCCCAAGGCCCAACTCCCGGGACTATGGCTACACCTTC
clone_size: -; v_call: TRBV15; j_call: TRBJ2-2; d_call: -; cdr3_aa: CATQGFSTGELFF; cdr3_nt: TGTGCCACACAGGGTTTCTCCACCGGGGAGCTGTTTTTT
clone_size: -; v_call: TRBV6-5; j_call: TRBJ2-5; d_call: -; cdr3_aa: CASSYSGTQETQYF; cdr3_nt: TGTGCCAGCAGTTACTCGGGGACTCAAGAGACCCAGTACTTC
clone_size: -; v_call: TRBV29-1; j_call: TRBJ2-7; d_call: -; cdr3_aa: CSAQSHEGGEQYF; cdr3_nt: TGCAGCGCCCAATCTCATGAGGGGGGCGAGCAGTACTTC
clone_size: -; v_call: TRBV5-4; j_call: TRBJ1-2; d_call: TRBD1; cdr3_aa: CASSLGGQELTGDGYTF; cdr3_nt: TGTGCCAGCAGCTTGGGGGGACAGGAATTGACCGGTGATGGCTACACCTTC
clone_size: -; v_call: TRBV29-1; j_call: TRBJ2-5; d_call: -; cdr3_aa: CSVMVTGAETQYF; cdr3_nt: TGCAGCGTGATGGTGACAGGCGCGGAGACCCAGTACTTC
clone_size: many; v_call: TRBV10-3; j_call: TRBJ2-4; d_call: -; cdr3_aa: CATKGEGVAKNIQYF; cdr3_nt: TGTGCCACCAAAGGGGAAGGGGTTGCCAAAAACATTCAGTACTTC
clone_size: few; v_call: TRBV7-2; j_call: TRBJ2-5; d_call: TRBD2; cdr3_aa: CASSTREGTQYF; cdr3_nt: TGTGCCAGCAGCACTCGGGAGGGGACCCAGTACTTC
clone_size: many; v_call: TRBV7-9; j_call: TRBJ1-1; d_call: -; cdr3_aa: CASSLALSGTNTEAFF; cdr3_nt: TGTGCCAGCAGCTTAGCCCTGTCGGGAACGAACACTGAAGCTTTCTTT
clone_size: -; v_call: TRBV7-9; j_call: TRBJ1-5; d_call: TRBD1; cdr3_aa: CASSSTQGASNQPQHF; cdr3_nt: TGTGCCAGCAGCTCAACGCAGGGGGCTAGCAATCAGCCCCAGCATTTT
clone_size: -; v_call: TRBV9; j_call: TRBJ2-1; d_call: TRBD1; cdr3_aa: CASSVTGTGSNEQFF; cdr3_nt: TGTGCCAGCAGCGTTACCGGGACAGGGAGCAATGAGCAGTTCTTC
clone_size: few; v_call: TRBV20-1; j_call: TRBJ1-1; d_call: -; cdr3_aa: CSTRLNTEAFF; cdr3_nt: TGCAGTACCAGGTTGAACACTGAAGCTTTCTTT
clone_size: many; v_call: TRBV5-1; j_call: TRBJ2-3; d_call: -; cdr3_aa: CASSLAQFSTDTQYF; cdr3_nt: TGCGCCAGCAGCTTGGCGCAGTTTAGCACAGATACGCAGTATTTT
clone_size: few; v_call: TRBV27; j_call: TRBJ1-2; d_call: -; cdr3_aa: CASSLSAHQAGYTF; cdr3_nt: TGTGCCAGCAGTTTATCTGCCCACCAAGCGGGCTACACCTTC
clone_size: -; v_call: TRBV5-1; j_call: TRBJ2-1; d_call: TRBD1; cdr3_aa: CASMIGTAYNEQFF; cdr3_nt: TGCGCCAGCATGATTGGGACAGCCTACAATGAGCAGTTCTTC
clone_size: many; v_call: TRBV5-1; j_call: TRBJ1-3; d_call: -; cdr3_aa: CASSREGAPGGNTIYF; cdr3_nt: TGCGCCAGCAGTCGAGAGGGTGCTCCTGGTGGAAACACCATATATTTT
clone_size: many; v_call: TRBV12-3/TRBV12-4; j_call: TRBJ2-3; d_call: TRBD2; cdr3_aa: CASSSGLAGLDTQYF; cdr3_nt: TGTGCCAGCAGCTCAGGACTAGCGGGGCTCGATACGCAGTATTTT
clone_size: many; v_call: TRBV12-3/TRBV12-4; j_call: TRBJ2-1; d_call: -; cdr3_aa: CASRRNNEQFF; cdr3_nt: TGTGCCTCCCGAAGGAACAATGAGCAGTTCTTC
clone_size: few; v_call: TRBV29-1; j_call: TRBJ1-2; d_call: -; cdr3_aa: CSAVGETAGSSYGYTF; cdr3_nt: TGCAGCGCTGTCGGCGAAACGGCAGGCTCGAGCTATGGCTACACCTTC
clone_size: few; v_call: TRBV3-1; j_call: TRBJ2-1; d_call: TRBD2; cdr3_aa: CASSVGGIYNEQFF; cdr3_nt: TGTGCCAGCAGCGTCGGGGGGATTTACAATGAGCAGTTCTTC
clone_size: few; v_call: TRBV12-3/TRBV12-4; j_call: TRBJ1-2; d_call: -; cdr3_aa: CASSPLKGYTF; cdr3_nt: TGTGCCAGCAGTCCCCTCAAAGGCTACACCTTC
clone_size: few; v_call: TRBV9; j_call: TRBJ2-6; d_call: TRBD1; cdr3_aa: CASSGLQGFSPGHSGANVLTF; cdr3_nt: TGTGCCAGCAGCGGATTACAGGGGTTTTCGCCCGGGCACTCTGGGGCCAACGTCCTGACTTTC
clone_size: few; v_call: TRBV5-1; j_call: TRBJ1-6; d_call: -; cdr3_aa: CASSLGPGESPLHF; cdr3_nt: TGCGCCAGCAGCTTGGGCCCGGGCGAATCACCCCTCCACTTT
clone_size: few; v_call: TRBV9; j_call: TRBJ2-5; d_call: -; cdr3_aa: CASSVEGRETQYF; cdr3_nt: TGTGCCAGCAGCGTAGAGGGGCGAGAGACCCAGTACTTC
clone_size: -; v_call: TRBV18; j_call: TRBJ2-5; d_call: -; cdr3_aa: CASSPPGDTETQYF; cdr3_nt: TGTGCCAGCTCACCACCGGGGGACACAGAGACCCAGTACTTC